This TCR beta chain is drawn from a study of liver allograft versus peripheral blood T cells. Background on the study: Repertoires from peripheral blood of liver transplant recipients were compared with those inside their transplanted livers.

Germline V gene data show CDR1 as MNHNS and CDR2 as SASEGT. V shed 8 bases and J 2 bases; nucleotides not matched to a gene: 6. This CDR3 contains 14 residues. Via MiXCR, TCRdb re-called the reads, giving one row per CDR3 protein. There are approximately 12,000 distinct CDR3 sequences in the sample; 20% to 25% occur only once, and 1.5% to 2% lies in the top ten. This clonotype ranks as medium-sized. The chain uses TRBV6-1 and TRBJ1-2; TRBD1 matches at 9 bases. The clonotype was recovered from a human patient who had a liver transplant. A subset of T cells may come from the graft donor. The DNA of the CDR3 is TGTGCCAGCTGCCGGACAGGGGAAAACTATGGCTACACCTTC. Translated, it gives CASCRTGENYGYTF.